The sequence of this T cell receptor (beta chain) was determined in a study of T cell changes during pregnancy in multiple sclerosis. Germline CDR1 is MNHEY and CDR2 is SMNVEV (reference sequence). Trimming removed 0 bases from V and 1 base from J, with 9 bases in between. The CDR3 has 15 amino acids. The method was immunoSEQ multiplex PCR; TCRdb's version includes in-frame clones alone and lacks a portion of them. The sample yields around 40,000 clones, 90% to 95% seen once. The TCR comes from a female donor with multiple sclerosis, enrolled in a pregnancy study. The chain joins TRBV27 to TRBJ1-1, with D possibly TRBD1 on 5 matching bases. This specimen consisted of CD8+ T cells from peripheral blood mononuclear cells, obtained in the third trimester of pregnancy. This CDR3 is CASSLSNGGNTEAFF. The DNA for the CDR3 is TGTGCCAGCAGTTTATCTAACGGGGGGAACACTGAAGCTTTCTTT.